The 9 T cell receptor beta chains reported below all come from one sample, sequenced in a study of T cells in Graves' hyperthyroidism and ophthalmopathy. TCR beta CDR3 regions were amplified from RNA. Primed by the HTBI set, a first-round RT-PCR was run on the TCR CDR3. TCRdb independently ran MiXCR on the multiplex PCR reads; one entry per CDR3 protein. Of approximately 400,000 distinct CDR3 sequences listed, more than 15% are singletons. The material sequenced was blood. These TCRs come from a woman aged 18 to 35 with Graves' hyperthyroidism.

This clonotype has a count of ten or more. One junction end disagrees with the germline gene, perhaps due to a read error. As DNA, the CDR3 is TGTGCCAGCACACTAAGCGGGGGCCTATACAATGAGCGGTTCTTC. Its protein product is CASTLSGGLYNERFF. This chain uses TRBV6-2 or TRBV6-3 with TRBJ2-1; 8 bases map to TRBD2. The CDR3 has 15 residues. Per the germline V gene, CDR1 is MNHEY and CDR2 is SVGEGT.

This clonotype was seen only a few times. CDR3 amino acids: CASRPTSTGELFF. In nucleotides, the CDR3 is TGCGCCAGCAGACCTACTAGCACCGGGGAGCTGTTTTTT. The chain joins TRBV5-1 to TRBJ2-2, with D possibly TRBD2 on 5 matching bases. Germline V lookup: CDR1 SGHRS, CDR2 YFSETQ. Deletions cut 5 bases from V and 4 bases from J, with 9 bases between. This CDR3 region has 13 residues. The variable domain in full, completed from reference TRBV5-1 and TRBJ2-2, reads KAGVTQTPRYLIKTRGQQVTLSCSPISGHRSVSWYQQTPGQGLQFLFEYFSETQRNKGNFPGRFSGRQFSNSRSEMNVSTLELGDSALYLCASRPTSTGELFFGEGSRLTVL.

This rearrangement joins TRBV29-1 to TRBJ2-1; D remains unclear. Trimming cost V 7 bases and J 8 bases, with 9 bases left between them. Germline V gene data show CDR1 as SQVTM and CDR2 as ANQGSEA. CDR3 size: 10 residues. The CDR3 region is CSAMNHEQFF. CDR3 nucleotide sequence: TGCAGCGCCATGAACCATGAGCAGTTCTTC.

A few counts support this clonotype. The genes are TRBV2 and TRBJ2-2; 9 bases are shared with TRBD1. The CDR3 extends over 15 amino acids. Germline V CDR1 and CDR2: SNHLY, FYNNEI. J gave up 5 bases and V 5 bases, and 6 bases lay outside the gene matches. The CDR3 here is CASSTRTGETGELFF. The CDR3 DNA follows: TGTGCCAGCAGTACCCGGACAGGGGAGACCGGGGAGCTGTTTTTT.

The V gene is TRBV10-3, the J gene TRBJ2-3; D is possibly TRBD2 (6 bases). The V end lost 10 bases, the J end lost 0 bases, and 17 bases lay between the germline ends. Germline V gives CDR1 ENHRY, CDR2 SYGVKD. This CDR3 has 15 residues. The DNA of the CDR3 is TGTGCCACTGCCCGGGACTCGGCTAGCACAGATACGCAGTATTTT. This translates into CATARDSASTDTQYF.

This clonotype showed up many times. The chain has TRBV12-3 or TRBV12-4 and TRBJ2-6, with 8 bases identical to TRBD1. The CDR3 extends over 16 amino acids. V was pared by 6 bases and J by 1 base, with 5 bases of the junction left unmatched. Here the CDR3 reads CASSGQGVSGANVLTF. The CDR3 DNA follows: TGTGCCAGCAGCGGACAGGGAGTTTCTGGGGCCAACGTCCTGACTTTC.

This clonotype was recorded many times. J is TRBJ2-5 and V is TRBV20-1; D tentatively reads TRBD1 or TRBD2 (5 bases each). CDR3 length equals 16 residues. CDR1 is DFQATT and CDR2 is SNEGSKA in the germline V gene (reference sequence). V was clipped by 2 bases and J by 5 bases, with 21 bases between them. The CDR3 coding sequence is TGCAGTGCTAGACCCCGGATAGAGGGACGTCGGGAGACCCAGTACTTC. Translating it yields CSARPRIEGRRETQYF.

This clonotype was observed a handful of times. The chain joins TRBV6-1 to TRBJ2-1; D unclear. Between the trimmed V and J ends, which lost 5 bases and 1 base, there was a span of 9 bases. Germline assignment: CDR1 MNHNS and CDR2 SASEGT. The CDR3 contains 14 residues. The CDR3 reads CASSNGNSYNEQFF. The CDR3 DNA reads TGTGCCAGCAGTAATGGGAATTCCTACAATGAGCAGTTCTTC.

The V call is TRBV11-2, the J call TRBJ2-5; D is perhaps TRBD1 (6 bases). Germline V gives CDR1 SGHAT, CDR2 FQNNGV. V was trimmed by 6 bases and J by 7 bases, leaving 21 bases between them. The CDR3 runs 15 residues. CDR3 coding DNA: TGTGCCAGCAGAGGAGTCAGGGGCCGCTCCGGGACCCAGTACTTC. It is translated as CASRGVRGRSGTQYF.